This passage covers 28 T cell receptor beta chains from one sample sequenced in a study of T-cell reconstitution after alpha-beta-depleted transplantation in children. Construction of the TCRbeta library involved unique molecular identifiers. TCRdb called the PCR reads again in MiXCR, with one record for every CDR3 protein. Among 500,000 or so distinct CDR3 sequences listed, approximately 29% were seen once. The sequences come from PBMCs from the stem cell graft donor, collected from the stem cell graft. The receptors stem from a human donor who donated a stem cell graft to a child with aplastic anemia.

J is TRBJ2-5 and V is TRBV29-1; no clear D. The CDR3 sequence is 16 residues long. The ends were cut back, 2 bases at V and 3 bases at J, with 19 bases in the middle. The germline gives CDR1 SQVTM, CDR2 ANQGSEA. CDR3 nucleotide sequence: TGCAGCGTTGAAAAGAGAGGCAGGAAGGGTGAAGAGACCCAGTACTTC. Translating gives CSVEKRGRKGEETQYF.

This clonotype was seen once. Here the CDR3 DNA reads TGCAGTGCTATACATAGCGGTAGCACAGATACGCAGTATTTT. As protein: CSAIHSGSTDTQYF. The gene calls are TRBV20-1 and TRBJ2-3, with TRBD2 as a possible D gene (6 bases). This CDR3 contains 14 residues. V was trimmed by 4 bases and J by 0 bases, leaving 11 bases between them. In germline, CDR1 is DFQATT, CDR2 SNEGSKA (reference sequence).

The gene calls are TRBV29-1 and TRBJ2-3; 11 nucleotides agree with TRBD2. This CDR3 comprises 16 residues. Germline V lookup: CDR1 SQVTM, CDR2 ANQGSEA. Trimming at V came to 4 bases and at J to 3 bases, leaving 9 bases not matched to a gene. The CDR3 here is CSVGVAGGPKTDTQYF. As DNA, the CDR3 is TGCAGCGTTGGGGTAGCGGGAGGGCCAAAGACAGATACGCAGTATTTT.

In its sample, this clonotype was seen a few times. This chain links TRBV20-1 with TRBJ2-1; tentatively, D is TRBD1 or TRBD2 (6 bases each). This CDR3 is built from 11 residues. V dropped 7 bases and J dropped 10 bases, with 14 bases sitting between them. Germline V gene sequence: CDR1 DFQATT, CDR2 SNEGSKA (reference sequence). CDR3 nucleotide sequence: TGCAGTGTCGACGGGGGCATAGAGCAGTTCTTC. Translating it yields CSVDGGIEQFF.

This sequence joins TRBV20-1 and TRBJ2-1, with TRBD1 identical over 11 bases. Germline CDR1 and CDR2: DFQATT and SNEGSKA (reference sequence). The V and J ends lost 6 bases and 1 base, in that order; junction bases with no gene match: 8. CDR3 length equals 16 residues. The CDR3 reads CSAPGGTGGSYNEQFF. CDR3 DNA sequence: TGCAGTGCGCCAGGGGGGACAGGGGGATCCTACAATGAGCAGTTCTTC.

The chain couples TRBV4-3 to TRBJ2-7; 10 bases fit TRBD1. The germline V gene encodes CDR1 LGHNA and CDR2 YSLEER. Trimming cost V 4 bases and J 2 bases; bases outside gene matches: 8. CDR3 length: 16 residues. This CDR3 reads CASSRDPGQGTYEQYF. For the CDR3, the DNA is TGCGCCAGCAGCCGAGATCCGGGACAGGGGACCTACGAGCAGTACTTC.

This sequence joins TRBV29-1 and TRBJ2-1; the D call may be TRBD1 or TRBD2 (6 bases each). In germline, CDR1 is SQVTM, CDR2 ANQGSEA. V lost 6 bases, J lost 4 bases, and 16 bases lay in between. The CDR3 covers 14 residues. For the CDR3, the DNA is TGCAGCGTCGCGAAGGGGGGAACTTACAATGAGCAGTTCTTC. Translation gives CSVAKGGTYNEQFF.

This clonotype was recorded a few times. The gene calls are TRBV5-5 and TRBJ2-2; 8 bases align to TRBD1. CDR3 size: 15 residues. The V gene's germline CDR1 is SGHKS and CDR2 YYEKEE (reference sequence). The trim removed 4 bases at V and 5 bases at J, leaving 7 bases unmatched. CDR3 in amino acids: CASSPSDRVTGELFF. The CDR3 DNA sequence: TGTGCCAGCAGCCCCTCGGACAGGGTTACCGGGGAGCTGTTTTTT.

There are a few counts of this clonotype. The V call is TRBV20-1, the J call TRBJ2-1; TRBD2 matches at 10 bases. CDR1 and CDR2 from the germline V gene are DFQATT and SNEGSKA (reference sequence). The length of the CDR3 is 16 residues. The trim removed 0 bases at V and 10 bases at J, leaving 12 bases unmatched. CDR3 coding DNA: TGCAGTGCTAGAGATGTGCAAGCGGGAGGGTCCCCCGAGCAGTTCTTC. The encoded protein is CSARDVQAGGSPEQFF.

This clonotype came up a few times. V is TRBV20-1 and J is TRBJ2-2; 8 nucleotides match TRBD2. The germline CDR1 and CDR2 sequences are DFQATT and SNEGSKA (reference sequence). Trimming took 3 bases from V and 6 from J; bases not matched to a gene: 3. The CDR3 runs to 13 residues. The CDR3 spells CSASGRAPGELFF. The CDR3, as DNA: TGCAGTGCTAGCGGGAGGGCCCCCGGGGAGCTGTTTTTT.

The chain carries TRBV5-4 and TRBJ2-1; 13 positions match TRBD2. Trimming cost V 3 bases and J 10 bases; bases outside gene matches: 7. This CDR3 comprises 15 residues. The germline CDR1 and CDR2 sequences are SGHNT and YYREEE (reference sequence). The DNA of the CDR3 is TGTGCCAGCAGCTGGGGACTAGCGGGGAGTGGGGAGCAGTTCTTC. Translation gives CASSWGLAGSGEQFF.

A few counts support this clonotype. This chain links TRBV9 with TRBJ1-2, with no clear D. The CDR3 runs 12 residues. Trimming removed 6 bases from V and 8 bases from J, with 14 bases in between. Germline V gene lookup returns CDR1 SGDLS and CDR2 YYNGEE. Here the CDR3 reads CASKGGEEGYTF. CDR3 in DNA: TGTGCCAGCAAGGGCGGGGAAGAAGGCTACACCTTC. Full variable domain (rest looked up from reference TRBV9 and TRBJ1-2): DSGVTQTPKHLITATGQRVTLRCSPRSGDLSVYWYQQSLDQGLQFLIQYYNGEERAKGNILERFSAQQFPDLHSELNLSSLELGDSALYFCASKGGEEGYTFGSGTRLTVV.

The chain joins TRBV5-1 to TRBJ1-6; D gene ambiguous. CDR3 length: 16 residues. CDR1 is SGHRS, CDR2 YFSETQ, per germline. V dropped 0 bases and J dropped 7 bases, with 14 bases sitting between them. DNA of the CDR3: TGCGCCAGCAGCTTGGATTCGGGGATTGTGAATTCACCCCTCCACTTT. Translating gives CASSLDSGIVNSPLHF.

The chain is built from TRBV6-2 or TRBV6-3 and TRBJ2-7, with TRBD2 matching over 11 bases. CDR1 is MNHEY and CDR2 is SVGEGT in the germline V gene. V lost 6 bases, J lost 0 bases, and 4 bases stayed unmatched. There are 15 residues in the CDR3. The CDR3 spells CASRKTSGGSYEQYV. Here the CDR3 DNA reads TGTGCCAGCAGGAAAACTAGCGGGGGCTCCTACGAGCAGTACGTC.

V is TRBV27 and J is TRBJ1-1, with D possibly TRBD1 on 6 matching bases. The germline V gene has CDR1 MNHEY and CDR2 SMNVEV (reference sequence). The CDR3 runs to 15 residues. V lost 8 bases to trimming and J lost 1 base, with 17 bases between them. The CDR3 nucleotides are TGTGCCAGCTCCTACCCGGGGGCCGCGAACACTGAAGCTTTCTTT. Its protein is CASSYPGAANTEAFF.

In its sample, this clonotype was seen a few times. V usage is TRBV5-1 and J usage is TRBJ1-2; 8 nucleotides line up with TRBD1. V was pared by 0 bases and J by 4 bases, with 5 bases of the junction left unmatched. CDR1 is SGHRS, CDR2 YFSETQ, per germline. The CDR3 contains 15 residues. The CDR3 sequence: CASSLDPGGAYGYTF. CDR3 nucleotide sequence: TGCGCCAGCAGCTTGGATCCAGGGGGCGCCTATGGCTACACCTTC. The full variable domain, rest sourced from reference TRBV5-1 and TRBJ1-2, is KAGVTQTPRYLIKTRGQQVTLSCSPISGHRSVSWYQQTPGQGLQFLFEYFSETQRNKGNFPGRFSGRQFSNSRSEMNVSTLELGDSALYLCASSLDPGGAYGYTFGSGTRLTVV.

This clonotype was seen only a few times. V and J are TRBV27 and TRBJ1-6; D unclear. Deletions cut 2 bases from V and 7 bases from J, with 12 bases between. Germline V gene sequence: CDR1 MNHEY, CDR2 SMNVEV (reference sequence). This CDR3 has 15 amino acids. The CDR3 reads CASSLRTTGNSPLHF. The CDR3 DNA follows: TGTGCCAGCAGTTTAAGGACCACTGGGAATTCACCCCTCCACTTT.

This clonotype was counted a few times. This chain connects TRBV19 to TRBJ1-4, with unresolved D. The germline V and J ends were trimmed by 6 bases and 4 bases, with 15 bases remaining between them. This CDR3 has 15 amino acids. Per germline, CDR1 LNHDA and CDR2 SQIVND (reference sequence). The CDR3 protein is CASRPPGPRNEKLFF. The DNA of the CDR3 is TGTGCCAGTAGACCTCCAGGTCCCCGTAATGAAAAACTGTTTTTT.

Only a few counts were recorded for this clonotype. CDR3 sequence reads: CSVTTLSPAGELFF. CDR3 sequence (DNA): TGCAGCGTGACAACCCTATCCCCAGCCGGGGAGCTGTTTTTT. The J gene is TRBJ2-2, the V gene TRBV29-1; D ambiguous. V was shortened by 6 bases and J by 6 bases, with 17 bases between the two germline ends. The CDR3 is 14 residues long. Germline CDR1 and CDR2: SQVTM and ANQGSEA.

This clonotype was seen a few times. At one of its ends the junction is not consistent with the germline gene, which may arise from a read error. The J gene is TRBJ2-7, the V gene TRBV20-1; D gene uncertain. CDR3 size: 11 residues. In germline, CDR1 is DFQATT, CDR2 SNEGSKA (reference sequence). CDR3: CSASQEVPPHF. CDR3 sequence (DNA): TGCAGTGCTAGTCAAGAAGTTCCCCCGCACTTC.

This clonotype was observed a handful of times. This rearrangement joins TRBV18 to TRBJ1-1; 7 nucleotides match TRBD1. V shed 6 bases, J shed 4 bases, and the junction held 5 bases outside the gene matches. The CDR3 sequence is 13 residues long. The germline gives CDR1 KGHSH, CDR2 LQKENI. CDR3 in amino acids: CASSPTGSTEAFF. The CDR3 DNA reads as TGTGCCAGCTCGCCGACAGGGAGCACTGAAGCTTTCTTT.

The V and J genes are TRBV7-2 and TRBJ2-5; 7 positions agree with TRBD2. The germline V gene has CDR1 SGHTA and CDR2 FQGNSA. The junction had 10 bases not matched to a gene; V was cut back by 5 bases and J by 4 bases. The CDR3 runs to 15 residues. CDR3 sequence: CASSRGGGVGETQYF. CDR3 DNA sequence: TGTGCCAGCAGCCGCGGTGGGGGGGTTGGAGAGACCCAGTACTTC.

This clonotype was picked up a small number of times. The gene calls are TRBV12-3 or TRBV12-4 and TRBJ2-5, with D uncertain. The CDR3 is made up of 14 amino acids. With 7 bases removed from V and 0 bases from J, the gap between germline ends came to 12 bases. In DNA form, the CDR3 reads TGTGCCAGCACACCTACGGGCCACCAAGAGACCCAGTACTTC. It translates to CASTPTGHQETQYF.

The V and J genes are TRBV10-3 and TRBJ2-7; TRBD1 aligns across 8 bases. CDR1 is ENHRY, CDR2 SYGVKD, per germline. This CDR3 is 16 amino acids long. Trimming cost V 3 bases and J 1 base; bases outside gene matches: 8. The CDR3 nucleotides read TGTGCCATCAGTGAACCCAACCGGGACAGGTCCTACGAGCAGTACTTC. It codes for CAISEPNRDRSYEQYF.

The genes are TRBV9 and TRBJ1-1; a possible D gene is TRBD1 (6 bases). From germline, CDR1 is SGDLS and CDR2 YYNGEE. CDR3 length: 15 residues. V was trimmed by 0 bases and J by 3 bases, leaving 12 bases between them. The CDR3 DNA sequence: TGTGCCAGCAGCGTAGGGTTAGGACAGTACACTGAAGCTTTCTTT. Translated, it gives CASSVGLGQYTEAFF.

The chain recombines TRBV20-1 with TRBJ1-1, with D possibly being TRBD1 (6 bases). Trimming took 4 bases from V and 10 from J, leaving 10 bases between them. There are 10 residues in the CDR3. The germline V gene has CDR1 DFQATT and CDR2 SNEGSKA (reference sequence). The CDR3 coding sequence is TGCAGTGCTATGAGGGGGGGAGCTTTCTTT. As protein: CSAMRGGAFF.

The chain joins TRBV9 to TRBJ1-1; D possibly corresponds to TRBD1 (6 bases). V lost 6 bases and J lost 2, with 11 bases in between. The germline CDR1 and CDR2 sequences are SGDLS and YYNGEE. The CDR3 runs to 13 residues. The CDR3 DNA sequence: TGTGCCAGCATGAGGACAGAAAACACTGAAGCTTTCTTT. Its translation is CASMRTENTEAFF.

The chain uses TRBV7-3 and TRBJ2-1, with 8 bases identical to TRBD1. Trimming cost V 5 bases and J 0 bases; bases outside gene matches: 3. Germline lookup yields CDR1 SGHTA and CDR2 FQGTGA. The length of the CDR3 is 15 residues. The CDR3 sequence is CASSVDRASYNEQFF. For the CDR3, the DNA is TGTGCCAGCAGCGTGGACAGGGCCTCCTACAATGAGCAGTTCTTC.